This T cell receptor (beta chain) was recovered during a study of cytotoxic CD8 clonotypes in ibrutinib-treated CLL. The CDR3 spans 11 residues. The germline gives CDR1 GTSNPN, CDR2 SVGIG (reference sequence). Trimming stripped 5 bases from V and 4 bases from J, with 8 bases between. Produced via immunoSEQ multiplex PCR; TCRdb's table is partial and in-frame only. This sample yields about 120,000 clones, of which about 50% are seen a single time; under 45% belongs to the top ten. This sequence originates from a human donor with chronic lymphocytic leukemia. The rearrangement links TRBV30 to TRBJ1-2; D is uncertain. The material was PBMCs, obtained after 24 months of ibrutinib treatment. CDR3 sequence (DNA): TGTGCCTGGGAAAGGGCCTATGGCTACACCTTC. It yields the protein CAWERAYGYTF.